This T cell receptor beta chain appears in the sequencing data of a study of blood T cell repertoires in COVID-19. Overall study: Sources were T cells, B-cell-depleted T cells, or PBMCs; the material itself was cDNA or gDNA.

The CDR3 is 11 amino acids. Per germline, CDR1 MNHEY and CDR2 SVGAGI. V shed 5 bases and J shed 10 bases, with 8 bases lying between them. As originally analysed: Researchers report that nucleated cell counts were estimated from reference gene primer amplification. Sequencing used immunoSEQ multiplex PCR; TCRdb keeps in-frame clones, though not all of them. The DNA gave D and trimming, while V, J and clone size come from that table. The table records roughly 100,000 clones, roughly 84% of them present only once. The chain carries TRBV6-5 and TRBJ2-2; D is unresolved. This TCR was sampled from a human donor in a cohort sampled during active COVID-19. What was sequenced was peripheral blood. The CDR3 DNA follows: TGTGCCAGCAGTCCCAGTGTGGAGCTGTTTTTT. Translation: CASSPSVELFF.